Sequencing of this T cell receptor beta chain was carried out in a study of T cell changes during pregnancy in multiple sclerosis. This table comes from immunoSEQ multiplex PCR, and its TCRdb copy is limited to in-frame clones, with some not included. The data contain 40,000 to 55,000 clones, 85% to 95% of them seen just once; the ten biggest clones take up around 4.7%. Germline lookup yields CDR1 SGDLS and CDR2 YYNGEE. The CDR3 runs to 16 residues. Trimming at V came to 0 bases and at J to 6 bases, leaving 8 bases not matched to a gene. The chain uses TRBV9 and TRBJ2-3; 9 bases align to TRBD1. The input for sequencing was CD8+ T cells from peripheral blood mononuclear cells, taken in the first trimester of pregnancy. The origin of this receptor is a female donor with multiple sclerosis, enrolled in a pregnancy study. Here the CDR3 DNA reads TGTGCCAGCAGCGTAGCCCCGACAGGGGGACAGGATACGCAGTATTTT. It codes for CASSVAPTGGQDTQYF.